Listed here are 14 T cell receptor beta chains from one sample, sequenced in a study of T cell repertoires in cytomegalovirus infection. TCRdb re-derived calls from the reads in MiXCR, one entry per CDR3 protein. The table lists about 46,000 distinct CDR3 sequences, approximately 22% of them singletons. No antigen has been assigned to these receptors. Sequencing used PBMCs, sequenced either directly or after in vitro stimulation (not recorded which). Receptor source: a human donor in good health (CMV status not recorded). Some clones in this sample may be carry-over from other donors' samples.

This clonotype was observed at least ten times. This chain connects TRBV7-2 to TRBJ2-3; tentatively, D is TRBD1 or TRBD2 (5 bases each). The V end lost 8 bases, the J end lost 4 bases, and 19 bases lay between the germline ends. The CDR3 length is 15 residues. CDR1 is SGHTA, CDR2 FQGNSA, per germline. CDR3: CASARRGAGADTQYF. CDR3 sequence (DNA): TGTGCCAGCGCAAGACGTGGGGCCGGGGCAGATACGCAGTATTTT. The variable domain in full, completed from reference TRBV7-2 and TRBJ2-3, reads GAGVSQSPSNKVTEKGKDVELRCDPISGHTALYWYRQSLGQGLEFLIYFQGNSAPDKSGLPSDRFSAERTGGSVSTLTIQRTQQEDSAVYLCASARRGAGADTQYFGPGTRLTVL.

The V call is TRBV5-1, the J call TRBJ2-7; TRBD1 agrees at 8 bases. The CDR3 is 14 residues long. V was pared by 4 bases and J by 1 base, with 4 bases of the junction left unmatched. CDR1 is SGHRS, CDR2 YFSETQ, per germline. CDR3 sequence reads: CASSQRQGSYEQYF. The CDR3 DNA follows: TGCGCCAGCAGCCAGAGACAGGGGTCCTACGAGCAGTACTTC.

This clonotype was counted a few times. V usage is TRBV19 and J usage is TRBJ2-2; D gene ambiguous. CDR1 is LNHDA and CDR2 is SQIVND in the germline V gene (reference sequence). The ends were cut back, 3 bases at V and 0 bases at J, with 5 bases in the middle. The CDR3 spans 14 residues. The CDR3 coding sequence is TGTGCCAGTAGTATCCGTTCGAACACCGGGGAGCTGTTTTTT. Translation: CASSIRSNTGELFF.

This clonotype has more than one count but fewer than ten. The genes are TRBV7-6 and TRBJ2-6, with TRBD2 identical over 7 bases. Trimming at V came to 7 bases and at J to 2 bases, leaving 8 bases not matched to a gene. Germline V gene data show CDR1 as SGHVS and CDR2 as FNYEAQ. The CDR3 consists of 16 residues. The CDR3 spells CASMMPGRTGANVLTF. The CDR3 DNA is TGTGCCAGCATGATGCCCGGGAGGACTGGGGCCAACGTCCTGACTTTC.

V is TRBV7-9 and J is TRBJ2-7; TRBD1 matches 7 bases. The V segment lost 5 bases and the J segment 5 bases; nucleotides outside the gene matches: 6. The CDR3 covers 13 residues. Germline V CDR1 and CDR2: SEHNR, FQNEAQ (reference sequence). CDR3 in amino acids: CASSPDRHNEQYF. The CDR3, as DNA: TGTGCCAGCAGCCCGGACAGGCATAACGAGCAGTACTTC.

There are a few counts of this clonotype. This rearrangement joins TRBV2 to TRBJ2-1, with 14 nucleotides matching TRBD2. Unmatched junction bases numbered 1, after V lost 3 bases and J lost 6 bases. CDR3 length: 15 amino acids. Germline V gene data show CDR1 as SNHLY and CDR2 as FYNNEI. CDR3 sequence (DNA): TGTGCCAGCAGTGACGGACTAGCGGGGGGCAATGAGCAGTTCTTC. Its translation: CASSDGLAGGNEQFF.

In its sample, this clonotype was seen a few times. This chain's CDR3 is CASSLREIYGYTF. For the CDR3, the DNA is TGTGCCAGCAGCCTCAGGGAAATCTATGGCTACACCTTC. This chain joins TRBV7-9 and TRBJ1-2; D is perhaps TRBD1 (5 bases). V was pared by 5 bases and J by 4 bases, with 11 bases between. The CDR3 contains 13 residues. Germline V gene lookup returns CDR1 SEHNR and CDR2 FQNEAQ (reference sequence). Full variable domain (outside the CDR3, taken from reference TRBV7-9 and TRBJ1-2): DTGVSQNPRHKITKRGQNVTFRCDPISEHNRLYWYRQTLGQGPEFLTYFQNEAQLEKSRLLSDRFSAERPKGSFSTLEIQRTEQGDSAMYLCASSLREIYGYTFGSGTRLTVV.

Here the CDR3 DNA reads TGTGCCAGCAGTTTAGGTCCAAGCCGGTTGGGTTCACCCCTCCACTTT. This translates into CASSLGPSRLGSPLHF. The rearrangement uses TRBV12-3 or TRBV12-4 and TRBJ1-6; no clear D. V was clipped by 1 base and J by 9 bases, with 16 bases between them. The CDR3 runs 16 residues.

In its sample, this clonotype was seen many times. The chain combines TRBV7-2 with TRBJ2-4; D remains unclear. Trimming stripped 1 base from V and 5 bases from J, with 6 bases between. Germline values: CDR1 SGHTA, CDR2 FQGNSA. This CDR3 contains 13 residues. The CDR3 nucleotides are TGTGCCAGCAGCTTAGAGCCGGAAAACATTCAGTACTTC. Protein product: CASSLEPENIQYF. Full variable domain (rest looked up from reference TRBV7-2 and TRBJ2-4): GAGVSQSPSNKVTEKGKDVELRCDPISGHTALYWYRQSLGQGLEFLIYFQGNSAPDKSGLPSDRFSAERTGGSVSTLTIQRTQQEDSAVYLCASSLEPENIQYFGAGTRLSVL.

This chain uses TRBV11-2 with TRBJ2-3; tentative D call: TRBD1 (6 bases). The germline gives CDR1 SGHAT, CDR2 FQNNGV. Trimming removed 3 bases at V and 0 bases at J, with 16 bases between. The CDR3 extends over 17 amino acids. CDR3 residues: CASSLGAATQSTDTQYF. CDR3 nucleotide sequence: TGTGCCAGCAGCTTGGGGGCGGCTACCCAGAGCACAGATACGCAGTATTTT.

This clonotype appeared many times. CDR3 loop: CASTEVLGADTQYF. The CDR3 DNA is TGTGCCAGCACCGAGGTGTTGGGGGCAGATACGCAGTATTTT. The rearrangement uses TRBV11-2 and TRBJ2-3, with D perhaps TRBD1 or TRBD2 (5 bases each). Germline CDR1 is SGHAT and CDR2 is FQNNGV. V shed 7 bases and J shed 4 bases, with 15 bases lying between them. The CDR3 covers 14 residues.

A note on this clonotype: A much larger clone lies one base from this, so it may be a read error. V gene TRBV20-1 combines with J gene TRBJ2-1, with 7 bases lining up with TRBD1. The CDR3 is made up of 13 amino acids. Germline V gene lookup returns CDR1 DFQATT and CDR2 SNEGSKA (reference sequence). CDR3 sequence: CSAWDSSYIEQFF. CDR3 DNA sequence: TGCAGTGCTTGGGACAGCTCCTACATTGAGCAGTTCTTC.

This sequence joins TRBV6-1 and TRBJ2-7; D not resolved. The V gene's germline CDR1 is MNHNS and CDR2 SASEGT. Trimming took off 5 bases at V and 1 base at J, with 15 bases between the two ends. This CDR3 spans 15 amino acids. CDR3 nucleotides: TGTGCCAGCAGTTACCTCAACTCGAATTCCTACGAGCAGTACTTC. Protein product: CASSYLNSNSYEQYF.

Note on this clonotype: The DNA is left out, because the CDR3 cannot be placed on it with certainty; the CDR3 is given as TCRdb lists it. This chain links TRBV29-1 with TRBJ2-5; TRBD2, the D gene given by the table, was not confirmed from the DNA. The CDR3 is 12 amino acids in total, end residues counted. Germline V gene data show CDR1 as SQVTM and CDR2 as ANQGSEA. CDR3 amino acids: CSVGSGIPARGF.